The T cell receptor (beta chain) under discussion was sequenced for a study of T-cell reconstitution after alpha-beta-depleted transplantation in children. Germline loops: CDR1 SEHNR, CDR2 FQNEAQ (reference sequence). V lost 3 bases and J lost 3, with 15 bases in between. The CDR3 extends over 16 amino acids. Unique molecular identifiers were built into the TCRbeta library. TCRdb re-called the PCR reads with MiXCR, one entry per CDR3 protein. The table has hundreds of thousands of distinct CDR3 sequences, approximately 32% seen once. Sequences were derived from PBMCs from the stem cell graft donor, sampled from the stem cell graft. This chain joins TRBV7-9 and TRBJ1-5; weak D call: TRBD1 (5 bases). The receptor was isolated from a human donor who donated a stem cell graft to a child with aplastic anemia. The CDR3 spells CASSLVSGLYNQPQHF. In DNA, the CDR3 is TGTGCCAGCAGCTTGGTTTCAGGGCTCTACAATCAGCCCCAGCATTTT. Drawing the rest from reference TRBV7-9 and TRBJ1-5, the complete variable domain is DTGVSQNPRHKITKRGQNVTFRCDPISEHNRLYWYRQTLGQGPEFLTYFQNEAQLEKSRLLSDRFSAERPKGSFSTLEIQRTEQGDSAMYLCASSLVSGLYNQPQHFGDGTRLSIL.